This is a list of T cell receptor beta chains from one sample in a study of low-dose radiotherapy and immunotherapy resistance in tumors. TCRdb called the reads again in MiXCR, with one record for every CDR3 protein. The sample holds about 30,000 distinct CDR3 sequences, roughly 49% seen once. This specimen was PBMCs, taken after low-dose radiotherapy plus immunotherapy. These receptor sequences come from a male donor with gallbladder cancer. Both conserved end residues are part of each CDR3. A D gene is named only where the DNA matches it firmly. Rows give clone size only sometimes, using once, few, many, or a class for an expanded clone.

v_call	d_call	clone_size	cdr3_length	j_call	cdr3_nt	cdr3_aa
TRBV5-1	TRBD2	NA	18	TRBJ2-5	TGCGCCAGCAGCTTGTGGGGAGCTAGCGGGAGCATGGCAGAGACCCAGTACTTC	CASSLWGASGSMAETQYF
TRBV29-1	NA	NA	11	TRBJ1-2	TGCAGCGTTGATAGTGGGGATGGCTACACCTTC	CSVDSGDGYTF
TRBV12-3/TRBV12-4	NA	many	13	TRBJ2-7	TGTGCCAGCAGTCAATCATACCTGGACGAGCAGTACTTC	CASSQSYLDEQYF
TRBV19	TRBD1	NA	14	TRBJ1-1	TGTGCCAGTACCTTCCGGACAGGGGGCACTGAAGCTTTCTTT	CASTFRTGGTEAFF
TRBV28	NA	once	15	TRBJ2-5	TGTGCCAGCAGTTTACCAGGGGACCCTCGGGAGACCCAGTACTTC	CASSLPGDPRETQYF
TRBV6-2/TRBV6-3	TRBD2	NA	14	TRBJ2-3	TGTGCCAGCAGTTACAGCGGGAGGACAGATACGCAGTATTTT	CASSYSGRTDTQYF
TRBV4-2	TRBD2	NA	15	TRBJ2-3	TGTGCCAGCAGCCAAGGCCTAGCGGGGGGGGATACGCAGTATTTT	CASSQGLAGGDTQYF
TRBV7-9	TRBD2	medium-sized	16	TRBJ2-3	TGTGCCAGCAGCTCCCGAGAAGCGGGGATCACAGATACGCAGTATTTT	CASSSREAGITDTQYF
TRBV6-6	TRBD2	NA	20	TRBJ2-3	TGTGCCAGCAGTTACTTACGCGGGACTAGCGGGGGGCCTAGCACAGATACGCAGTATTTT	CASSYLRGTSGGPSTDTQYF
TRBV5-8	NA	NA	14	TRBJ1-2	TGTGCCAGCAGCTTGGGGGGGGCGGACTATGGCTACACCTTC	CASSLGGADYGYTF
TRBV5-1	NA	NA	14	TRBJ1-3	TGCGCCAGCAGCTTGGATGCAGCTGGAAACACCATATATTTT	CASSLDAAGNTIYF
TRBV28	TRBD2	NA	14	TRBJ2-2	TGTGCCAGCGGCCCGGGGGGAGGCACCGGGGAGCTGTTTTTT	CASGPGGGTGELFF
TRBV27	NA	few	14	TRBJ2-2	TGTGCCAGCAGTTTAACAGGGAATACCGGGGAGCTGTTTTTT	CASSLTGNTGELFF
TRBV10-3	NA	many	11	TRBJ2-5	TGTGCCATCGGCGGAGGGGAGACCCAGTACTTC	CAIGGGETQYF
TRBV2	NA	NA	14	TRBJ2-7	TGTGCCAGCAGGAAAATAATCGGGTCGGTCGAGCAGTACTTC	CASRKIIGSVEQYF
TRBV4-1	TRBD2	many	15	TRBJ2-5	TGCGCCAGCAGCCGGACCGGGACTAGCGTAGAGACCCAGTACTTC	CASSRTGTSVETQYF
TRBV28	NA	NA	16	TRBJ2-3	TGTGCCAGCAGTTTAATTGGCGGCCGGGACACAGATACGCAGTATTTT	CASSLIGGRDTDTQYF
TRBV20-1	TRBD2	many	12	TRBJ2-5	TGCAGCGCCAGAGATGGCGGGGGGCTCCAGAACTTC	CSARDGGGLQNF
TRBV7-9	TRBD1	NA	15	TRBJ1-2	TGTGCCAGCAGCACCCCAGGGGGCAGTACTTATGGCTACACCTTC	CASSTPGGSTYGYTF
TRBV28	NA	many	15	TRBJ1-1	TGTGCCAGCAGTCTCCGTGGGGGGGCGGTCACTGAAGCTTTCTTT	CASSLRGGAVTEAFF
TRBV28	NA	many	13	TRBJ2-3	TGTGCCAGCAGCCGAGTTAGCACAGATACGCAGTATTTT	CASSRVSTDTQYF
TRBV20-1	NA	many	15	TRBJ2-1	TGCAGTGCTAGTCGGGGGAGGACCAATTACAATGAGCAGTTCTTC	CSASRGRTNYNEQFF
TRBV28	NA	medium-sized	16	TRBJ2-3	TGTGCCAGCAGTCCCCCTTCGGGTTATGGCACAGATACGCAGTATTTT	CASSPPSGYGTDTQYF
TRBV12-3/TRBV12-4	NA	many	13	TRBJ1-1	TGTGCCAGCAGCCGCCGGGGGAACACTGAAGCTTTCTTT	CASSRRGNTEAFF
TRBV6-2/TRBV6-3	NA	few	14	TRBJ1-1	TGTGCCAGCAGTCCTGAAGGGTTTCTGGCTGAAGCTTTCTTT	CASSPEGFLAEAFF
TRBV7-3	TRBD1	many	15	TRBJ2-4	TGTGCCAGCTCCGGGACAGGGGGCCTCAAAAACATTCAGTACTTC	CASSGTGGLKNIQYF
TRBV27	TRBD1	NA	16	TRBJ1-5	TGTGCCAGCAGTTTAGGGACAGGATATAGCAATCAGCCCCAGCATTTT	CASSLGTGYSNQPQHF
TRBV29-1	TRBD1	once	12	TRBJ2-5	TGCAGCGTCGGGACAGGCCAAGAGACCCAGTACTTC	CSVGTGQETQYF
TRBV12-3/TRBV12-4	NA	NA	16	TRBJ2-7	TGTGCCAGCCGCCCGGCGGGGGCCTCGGGGTCGGGGGAGCAGTACTTC	CASRPAGASGSGEQYF
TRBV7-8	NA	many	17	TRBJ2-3	TGTGCCAGCAGCTTAGCTACGAGACTAGTGCTCACAGATACGCAGTATTTT	CASSLATRLVLTDTQYF
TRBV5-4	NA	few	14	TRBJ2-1	TGTGCCAGCAGTAAGGGTGGGACCAACAATGAGCAGTTCTTC	CASSKGGTNNEQFF
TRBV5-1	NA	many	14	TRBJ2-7	TGCGCCAGCAGCTTGGCTGGGGTCTCCTACGAGCAGTACTTC	CASSLAGVSYEQYF
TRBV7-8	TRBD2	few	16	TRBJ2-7	TGTGCCAGCAGCTCCTGGACTAGCGGGGTCTCCTACGAGCAGTACTTC	CASSSWTSGVSYEQYF
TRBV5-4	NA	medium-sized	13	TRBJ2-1	TGTGCCAGCAGGGACCTCTCCTACAATGAGCAGTTCTTC	CASRDLSYNEQFF
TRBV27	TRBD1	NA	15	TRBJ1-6	TGTGCCAGCGGAAAGGACAGGGAGTATAGTTCACCCCTCCACTTT	CASGKDREYSSPLHF
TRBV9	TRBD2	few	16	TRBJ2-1	TGTGCCAGCAACAAACTTGGACTAGCGGGAGTTGATGAGCAGTTCTTC	CASNKLGLAGVDEQFF
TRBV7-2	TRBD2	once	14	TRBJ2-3	TGTGCCAGCAGCCGTAGCGGGGGGGCAGATACGCAGTATTTT	CASSRSGGADTQYF
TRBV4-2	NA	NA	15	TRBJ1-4	TGTGCCAGCAGCCAATCCAGTGCAACTAATGAAAAACTGTTTTTT	CASSQSSATNEKLFF
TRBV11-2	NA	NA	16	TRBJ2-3	TGTGCCAGCAGCCCCTTAGGTCGGGGAGGCACAGATACGCAGTATTTT	CASSPLGRGGTDTQYF
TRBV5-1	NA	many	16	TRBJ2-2	TGCGCCAGCAGCTTGTTTGGGAGATCAGGCACCGGGGAGCTGTTTTTT	CASSLFGRSGTGELFF
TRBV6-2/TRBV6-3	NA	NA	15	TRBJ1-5	TGTGCCAGCAGTTCTCTTTGGGGAGGCAATCAGCCCCAGCATTTT	CASSSLWGGNQPQHF
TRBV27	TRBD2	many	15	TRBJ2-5	TGTGCCAGCAGTTCCCCGGGACTAGCGGAAGAGACCCAGTACTTC	CASSSPGLAEETQYF
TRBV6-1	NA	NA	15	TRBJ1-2	TGTGCCAGCAGTGAAGGGGCAGTTTTGGTCTATGGCTACACCTTC	CASSEGAVLVYGYTF
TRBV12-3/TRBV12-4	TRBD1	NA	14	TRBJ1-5	TGTGCCAGCAGCCGGGACAGGGCAGTTCAGCCCCAGCATTTT	CASSRDRAVQPQHF
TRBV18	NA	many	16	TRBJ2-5	TGTGCCAGCTCACCATCGCGCGGGGTAGAAGGAGAGACCCAGTACTTC	CASSPSRGVEGETQYF
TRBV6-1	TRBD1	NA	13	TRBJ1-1	TGTGCCACCCTGACAGGGGCTGGAACTGAAGCTTTCTTT	CATLTGAGTEAFF
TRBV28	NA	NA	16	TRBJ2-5	TGTGCCAGCAGTTTAACCAGGGTTGGAGTTGGAGAGACCCAGTACTTC	CASSLTRVGVGETQYF
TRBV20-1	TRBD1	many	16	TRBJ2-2	TGCAGTGCTAGTGGACGACAGGGTTTGAACACCGGGGAGCTGTTTTTT	CSASGRQGLNTGELFF
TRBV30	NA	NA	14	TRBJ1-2	TGTGCCTGGAGTGTACTCGGCCATGGCTATGGCTACACCTTC	CAWSVLGHGYGYTF
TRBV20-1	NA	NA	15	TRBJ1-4	TGCAGTGCTAGAGAACACGGGACGGTAGGCGAAAAACTGTTTTTT	CSAREHGTVGEKLFF
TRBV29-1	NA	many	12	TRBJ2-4	TGCAGCGTTAACTCGGCCAAAAACATTCAGTACTTC	CSVNSAKNIQYF
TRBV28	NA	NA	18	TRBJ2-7	TGTGCCAGCAGTTTCGTTTTGAGGTTCGGCGAAGTATCCTACGAGCAGTACTTC	CASSFVLRFGEVSYEQYF
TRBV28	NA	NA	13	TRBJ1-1	TGTGCCACCAGACGGCAGGGGCGGACTGAAGCTTTCTTT	CATRRQGRTEAFF
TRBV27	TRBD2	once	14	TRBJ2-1	TGTGCCAGCAATGGAGCGGGAGCCCACAATGAGCAGTTCTTC	CASNGAGAHNEQFF
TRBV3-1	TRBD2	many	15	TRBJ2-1	TGTGCCAGCAGCCCACTAGCGGGAGCGGGGAATGAGCAGTTCTTC	CASSPLAGAGNEQFF
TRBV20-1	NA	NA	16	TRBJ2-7	TGCAGTGTTAAGACCCGCAGGGGAGGGAGCACCTACGAGCAGTACTTC	CSVKTRRGGSTYEQYF
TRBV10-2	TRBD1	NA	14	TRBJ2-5	TGCGCCAGCAGTACGGGACAGAGAAAAGAGACCCAGTACTTC	CASSTGQRKETQYF